This TCR beta chain was sequenced for a study of beta chain features in type 1 diabetes. V was clipped by 0 bases and J by 0 bases, with 11 bases between them. The germline V gene has CDR1 MGHRA and CDR2 YSYEKL. This CDR3 is built from 16 residues. Expressed TCRB transcripts got sequenced, as all isolated RNA was reverse transcribed. TCRdb's copy holds only in-frame clones and misses some; the assay was immunoSEQ multiplex PCR. The sample lists about 230,000 clones; over 8.5% were seen once. For this clone: Its matching antigen is unknown.

Overall study results and limits: A PCR bias possibly favoring shorter templates would apply equally to patients and controls.

J is TRBJ2-5 and V is TRBV4-1; D call uncertain. This sequence originates from a woman younger than 30 in good health. The sequenced sample consisted of naive CD4+ T cells from blood. In nucleotides, the CDR3 is TGCGCCAGCAGCCAAGACGGTACCACGTACCAAGAGACCCAGTACTTC. It specifies CASSQDGTTYQETQYF.